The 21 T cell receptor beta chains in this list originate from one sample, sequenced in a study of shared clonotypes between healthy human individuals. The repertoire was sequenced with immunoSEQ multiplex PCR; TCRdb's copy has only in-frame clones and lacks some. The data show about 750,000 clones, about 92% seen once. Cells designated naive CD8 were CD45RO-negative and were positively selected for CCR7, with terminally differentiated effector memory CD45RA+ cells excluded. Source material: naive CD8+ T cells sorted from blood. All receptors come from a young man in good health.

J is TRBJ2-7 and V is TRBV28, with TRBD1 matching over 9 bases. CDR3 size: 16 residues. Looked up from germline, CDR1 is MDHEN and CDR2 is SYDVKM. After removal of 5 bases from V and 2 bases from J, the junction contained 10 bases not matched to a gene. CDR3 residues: CASSQTGGGQAYEQYF. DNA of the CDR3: TGTGCCAGCAGTCAAACAGGGGGCGGACAGGCCTACGAGCAGTACTTC.

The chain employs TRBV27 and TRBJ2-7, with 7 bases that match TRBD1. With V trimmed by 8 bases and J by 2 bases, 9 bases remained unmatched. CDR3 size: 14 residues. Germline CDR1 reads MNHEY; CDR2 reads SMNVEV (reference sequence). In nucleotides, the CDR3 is TGTGCCAGCGGACGAGGGGGCTATCCCTACGAGCAGTACTTC. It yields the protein CASGRGGYPYEQYF.

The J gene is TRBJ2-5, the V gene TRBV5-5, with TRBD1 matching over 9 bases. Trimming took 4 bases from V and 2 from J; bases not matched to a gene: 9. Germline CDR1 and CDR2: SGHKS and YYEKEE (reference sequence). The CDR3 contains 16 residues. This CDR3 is CASSTNRDREQETQYF. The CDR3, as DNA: TGTGCCAGCAGCACGAACCGGGACAGGGAACAAGAGACCCAGTACTTC. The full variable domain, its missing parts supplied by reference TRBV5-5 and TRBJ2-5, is DAGVTQSPTHLIKTRGQQVTLRCSPISGHKSVSWYQQVLGQGPQFIFQYYEKEERGRGNFPDRFSARQFPNYSSELNVNALLLGDSALYLCASSTNRDREQETQYFGPGTRLLVL.

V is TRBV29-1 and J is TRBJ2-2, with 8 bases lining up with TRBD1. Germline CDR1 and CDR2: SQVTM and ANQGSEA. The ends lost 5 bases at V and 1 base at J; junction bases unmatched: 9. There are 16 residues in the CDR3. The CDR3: CSVRLWTGQNTGELFF. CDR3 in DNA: TGCAGCGTTCGCCTTTGGACAGGGCAGAACACCGGGGAGCTGTTTTTT.

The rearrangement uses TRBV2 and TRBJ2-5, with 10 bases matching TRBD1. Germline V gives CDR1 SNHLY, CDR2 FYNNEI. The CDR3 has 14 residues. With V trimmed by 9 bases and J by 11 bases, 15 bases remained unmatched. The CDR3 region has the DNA TGTGCCAGTATCCCGGGACAGGGGTTTGGGGAGCAGTACTTC. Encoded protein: CASIPGQGFGEQYF.

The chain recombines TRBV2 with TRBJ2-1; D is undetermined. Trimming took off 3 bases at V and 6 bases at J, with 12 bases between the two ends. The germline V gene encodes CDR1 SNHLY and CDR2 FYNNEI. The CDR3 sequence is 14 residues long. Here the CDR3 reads CASSEASSSNEQFF. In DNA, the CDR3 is TGTGCCAGCAGTGAGGCCTCCTCGAGCAATGAGCAGTTCTTC.

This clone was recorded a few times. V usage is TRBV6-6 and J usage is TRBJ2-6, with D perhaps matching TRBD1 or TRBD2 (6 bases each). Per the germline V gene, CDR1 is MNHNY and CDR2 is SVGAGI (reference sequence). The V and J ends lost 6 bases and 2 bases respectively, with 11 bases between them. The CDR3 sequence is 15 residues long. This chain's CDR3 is CASRRRGAGANVLTF. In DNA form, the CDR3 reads TGTGCCAGCAGACGAAGGGGGGCTGGGGCCAACGTCCTGACTTTC.

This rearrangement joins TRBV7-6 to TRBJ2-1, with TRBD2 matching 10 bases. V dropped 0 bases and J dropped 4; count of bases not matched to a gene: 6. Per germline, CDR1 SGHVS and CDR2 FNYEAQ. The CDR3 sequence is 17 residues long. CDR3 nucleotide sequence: TGTGCCAGCAGCTTAGCGCTGACTAGCGGGCGGTACAATGAGCAGTTCTTC. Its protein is CASSLALTSGRYNEQFF.

CDR3 nucleotide sequence: TGTGCCAGCAGCGGGATAGCGGGAGGCCCAGAGACCCAGTACTTC. Protein sequence: CASSGIAGGPETQYF. V usage is TRBV9 and J usage is TRBJ2-5; TRBD2 agrees at 10 bases. CDR3 length: 15 residues. The J segment lost 4 bases and the V segment lost 3 bases, leaving 6 bases of the junction unmatched. CDR1 is SGDLS and CDR2 is YYNGEE in the germline V gene.

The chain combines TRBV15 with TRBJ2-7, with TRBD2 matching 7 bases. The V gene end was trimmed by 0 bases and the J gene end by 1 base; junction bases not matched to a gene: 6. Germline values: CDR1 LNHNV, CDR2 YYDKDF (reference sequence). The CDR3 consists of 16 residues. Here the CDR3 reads CATSRESSGSSYEQYF. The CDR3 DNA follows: TGTGCCACCAGCAGAGAGTCTAGCGGAAGTTCCTACGAGCAGTACTTC.

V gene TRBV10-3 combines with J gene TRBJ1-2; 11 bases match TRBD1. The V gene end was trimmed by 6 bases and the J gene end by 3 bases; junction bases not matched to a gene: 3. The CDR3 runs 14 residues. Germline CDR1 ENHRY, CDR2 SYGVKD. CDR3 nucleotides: TGTGCCATCAGAAGGACAGGGGGCGACTATGGCTACACCTTC. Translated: CAIRRTGGDYGYTF.

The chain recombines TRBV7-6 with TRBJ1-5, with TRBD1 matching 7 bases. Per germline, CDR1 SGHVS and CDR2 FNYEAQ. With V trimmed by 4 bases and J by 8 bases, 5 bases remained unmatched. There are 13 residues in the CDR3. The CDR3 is CASSSTGSKPQHF. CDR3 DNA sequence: TGTGCCAGCAGCTCGACAGGGAGCAAGCCCCAGCATTTT. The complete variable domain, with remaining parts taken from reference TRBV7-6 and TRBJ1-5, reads GAGVSQSPRYKVTKRGQDVALRCDPISGHVSLYWYRQALGQGPEFLTYFNYEAQQDKSGLPNDRFSAERPEGSISTLTIQRTEQRDSAMYRCASSSTGSKPQHFGDGTRLSIL.

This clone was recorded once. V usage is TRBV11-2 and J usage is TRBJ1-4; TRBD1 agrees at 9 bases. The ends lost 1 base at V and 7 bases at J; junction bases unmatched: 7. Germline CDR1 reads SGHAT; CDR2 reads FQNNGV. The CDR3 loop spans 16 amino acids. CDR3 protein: CASSLVGQGRSEKLFF. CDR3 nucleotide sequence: TGTGCCAGCAGCTTAGTGGGACAGGGACGGAGTGAAAAACTGTTTTTT.

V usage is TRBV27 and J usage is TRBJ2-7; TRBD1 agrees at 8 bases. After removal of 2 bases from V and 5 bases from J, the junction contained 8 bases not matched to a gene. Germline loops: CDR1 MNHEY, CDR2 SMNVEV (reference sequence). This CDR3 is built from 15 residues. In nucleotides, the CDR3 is TGTGCCAGCAGTTTAGGACAGACAGGGGCTCACGAGCAGTACTTC. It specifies CASSLGQTGAHEQYF.

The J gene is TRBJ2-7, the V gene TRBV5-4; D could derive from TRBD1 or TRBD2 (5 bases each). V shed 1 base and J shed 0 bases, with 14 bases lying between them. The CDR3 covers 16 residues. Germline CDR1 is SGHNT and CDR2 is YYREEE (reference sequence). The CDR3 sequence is CASSLLASGASYEQYF. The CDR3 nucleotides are TGTGCCAGCAGCTTGTTGGCCTCCGGGGCCTCCTACGAGCAGTACTTC.

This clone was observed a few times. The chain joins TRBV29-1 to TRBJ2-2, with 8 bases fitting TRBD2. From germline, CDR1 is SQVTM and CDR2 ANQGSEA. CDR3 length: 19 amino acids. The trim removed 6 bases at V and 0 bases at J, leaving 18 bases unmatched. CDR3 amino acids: CSVLGMLAGPIANTGELFF. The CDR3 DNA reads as TGCAGCGTGCTTGGTATGCTAGCGGGTCCTATAGCGAACACCGGGGAGCTGTTTTTT.

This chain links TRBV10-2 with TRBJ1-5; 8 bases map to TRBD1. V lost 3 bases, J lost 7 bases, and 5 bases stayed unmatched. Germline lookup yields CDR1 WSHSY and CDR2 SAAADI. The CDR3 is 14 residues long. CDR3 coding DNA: TGCGCCAGCAGTGATGACAGGGGTGGACAGCCCCAGCATTTT. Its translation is CASSDDRGGQPQHF.

The CDR3 is CASSRPGDTQYF. CDR3 in DNA: TGTGCCAGCAGTCGGCCGGGGGATACGCAGTATTTT. The V and J genes are TRBV6-6 and TRBJ2-3; D possibly corresponds to TRBD2 (5 bases). CDR3 length: 12 residues. The V end lost 5 bases, the J end lost 6 bases, and 9 bases lay between the germline ends. The germline V gene encodes CDR1 MNHNY and CDR2 SVGAGI (reference sequence).

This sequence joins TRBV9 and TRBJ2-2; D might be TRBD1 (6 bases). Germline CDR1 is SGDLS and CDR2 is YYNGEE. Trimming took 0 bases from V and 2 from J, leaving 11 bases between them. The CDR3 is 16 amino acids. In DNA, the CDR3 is TGTGCCAGCAGCGTAGATATAGGGGGAAACACCGGGGAGCTGTTTTTT. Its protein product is CASSVDIGGNTGELFF. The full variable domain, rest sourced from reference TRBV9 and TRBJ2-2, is DSGVTQTPKHLITATGQRVTLRCSPRSGDLSVYWYQQSLDQGLQFLIQYYNGEERAKGNILERFSAQQFPDLHSELNLSSLELGDSALYFCASSVDIGGNTGELFFGEGSRLTVL.

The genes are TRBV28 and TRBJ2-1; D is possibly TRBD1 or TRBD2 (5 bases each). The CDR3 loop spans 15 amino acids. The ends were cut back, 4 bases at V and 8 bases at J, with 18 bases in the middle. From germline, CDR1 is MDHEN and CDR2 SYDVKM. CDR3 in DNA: TGTGCCAGCAGTTCACAACCGGGGCCTGGCCATGAGCAGTTCTTC. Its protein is CASSSQPGPGHEQFF.

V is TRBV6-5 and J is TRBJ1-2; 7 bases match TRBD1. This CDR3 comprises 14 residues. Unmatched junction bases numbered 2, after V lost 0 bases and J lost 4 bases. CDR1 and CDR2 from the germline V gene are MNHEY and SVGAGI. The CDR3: CASSYSSGGYGYTF. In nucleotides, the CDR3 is TGTGCCAGCAGTTACTCTTCAGGGGGCTATGGCTACACCTTC.